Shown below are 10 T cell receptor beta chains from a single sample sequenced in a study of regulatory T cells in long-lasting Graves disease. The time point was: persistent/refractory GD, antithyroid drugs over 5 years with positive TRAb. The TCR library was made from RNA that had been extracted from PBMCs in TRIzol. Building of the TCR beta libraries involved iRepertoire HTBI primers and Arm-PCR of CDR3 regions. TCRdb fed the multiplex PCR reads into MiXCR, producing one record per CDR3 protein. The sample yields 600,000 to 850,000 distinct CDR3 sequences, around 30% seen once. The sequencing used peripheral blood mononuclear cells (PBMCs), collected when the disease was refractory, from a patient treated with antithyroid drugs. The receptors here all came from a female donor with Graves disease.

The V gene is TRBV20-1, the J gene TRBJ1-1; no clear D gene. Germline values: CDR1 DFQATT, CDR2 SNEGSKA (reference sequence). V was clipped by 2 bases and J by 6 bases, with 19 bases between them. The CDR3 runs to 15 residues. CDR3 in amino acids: CSARHVAGVGSEAFF. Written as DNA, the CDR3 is TGCAGTGCTAGACACGTGGCGGGAGTGGGTTCTGAAGCTTTCTTT.

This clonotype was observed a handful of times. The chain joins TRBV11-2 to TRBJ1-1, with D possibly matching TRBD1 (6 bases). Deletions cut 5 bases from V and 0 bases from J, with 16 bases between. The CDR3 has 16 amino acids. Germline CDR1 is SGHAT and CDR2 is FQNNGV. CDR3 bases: TGTGCCAGCAGCATAGGGGGTCCCCAAATGAACACTGAAGCTTTCTTT. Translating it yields CASSIGGPQMNTEAFF.

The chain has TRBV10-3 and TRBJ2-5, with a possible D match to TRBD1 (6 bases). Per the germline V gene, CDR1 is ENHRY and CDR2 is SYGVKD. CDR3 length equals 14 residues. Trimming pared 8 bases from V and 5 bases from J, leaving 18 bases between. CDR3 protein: CAIYSGQHGETQYF. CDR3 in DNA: TGTGCCATCTACTCCGGACAGCACGGGGAGACCCAGTACTTC.

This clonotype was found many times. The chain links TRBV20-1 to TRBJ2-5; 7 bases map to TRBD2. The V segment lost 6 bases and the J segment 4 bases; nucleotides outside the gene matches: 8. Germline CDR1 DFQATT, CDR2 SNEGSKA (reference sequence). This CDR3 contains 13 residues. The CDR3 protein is CSADLLAGETQYF. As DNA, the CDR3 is TGCAGTGCCGACCTCTTAGCGGGAGAGACCCAGTACTTC.

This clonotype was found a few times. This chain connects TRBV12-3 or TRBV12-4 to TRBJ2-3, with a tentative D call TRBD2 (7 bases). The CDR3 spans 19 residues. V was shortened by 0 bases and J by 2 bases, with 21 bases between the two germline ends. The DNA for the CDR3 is TGTGCCAGCAGTTTAGCGCGGCGGGGGCTAGCGGTGAACACAGATACGCAGTATTTT. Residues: CASSLARRGLAVNTDTQYF.

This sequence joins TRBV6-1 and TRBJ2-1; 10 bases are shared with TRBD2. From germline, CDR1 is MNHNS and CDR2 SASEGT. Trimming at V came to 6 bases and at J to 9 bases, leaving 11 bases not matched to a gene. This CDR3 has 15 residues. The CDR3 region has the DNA TGTGCCAGCAGAATAAGTCCCCTAGCGGGAGTTGAGCAGTTCTTC. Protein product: CASRISPLAGVEQFF.

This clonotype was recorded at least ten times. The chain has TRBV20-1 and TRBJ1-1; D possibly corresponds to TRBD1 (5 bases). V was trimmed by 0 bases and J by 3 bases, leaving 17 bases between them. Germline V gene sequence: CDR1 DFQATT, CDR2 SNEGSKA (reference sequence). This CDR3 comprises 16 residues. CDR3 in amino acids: CSARDPRDPQDTEAFF. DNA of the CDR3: TGCAGTGCTAGAGATCCCAGGGACCCTCAGGACACTGAAGCTTTCTTT.

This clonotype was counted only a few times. The CDR3 nucleotides are TGTGCCAGTAGTAATACAGGGGGCCCTCAGCCCCAGCATTTT. Residues: CASSNTGGPQPQHF. The chain links TRBV19 to TRBJ1-5, with 9 positions matching TRBD1. The CDR3 covers 14 residues. The junction had 4 bases not matched to a gene; V was cut back by 4 bases and J by 6 bases. Germline CDR1 LNHDA, CDR2 SQIVND (reference sequence).

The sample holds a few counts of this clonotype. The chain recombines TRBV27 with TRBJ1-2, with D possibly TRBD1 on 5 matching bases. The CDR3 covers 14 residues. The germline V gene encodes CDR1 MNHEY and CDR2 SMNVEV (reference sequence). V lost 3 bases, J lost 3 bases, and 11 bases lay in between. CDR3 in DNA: TGTGCCAGCAGTTTCGAGCGGGGGGACTATGGCTACACCTTC. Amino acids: CASSFERGDYGYTF.

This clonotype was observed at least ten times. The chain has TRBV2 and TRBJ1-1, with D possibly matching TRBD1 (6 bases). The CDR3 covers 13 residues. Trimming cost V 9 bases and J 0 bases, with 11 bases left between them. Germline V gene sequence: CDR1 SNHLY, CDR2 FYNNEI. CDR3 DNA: TGTGCCAGTGGATACAGGGTGAACACTGAAGCTTTCTTT. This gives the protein CASGYRVNTEAFF.